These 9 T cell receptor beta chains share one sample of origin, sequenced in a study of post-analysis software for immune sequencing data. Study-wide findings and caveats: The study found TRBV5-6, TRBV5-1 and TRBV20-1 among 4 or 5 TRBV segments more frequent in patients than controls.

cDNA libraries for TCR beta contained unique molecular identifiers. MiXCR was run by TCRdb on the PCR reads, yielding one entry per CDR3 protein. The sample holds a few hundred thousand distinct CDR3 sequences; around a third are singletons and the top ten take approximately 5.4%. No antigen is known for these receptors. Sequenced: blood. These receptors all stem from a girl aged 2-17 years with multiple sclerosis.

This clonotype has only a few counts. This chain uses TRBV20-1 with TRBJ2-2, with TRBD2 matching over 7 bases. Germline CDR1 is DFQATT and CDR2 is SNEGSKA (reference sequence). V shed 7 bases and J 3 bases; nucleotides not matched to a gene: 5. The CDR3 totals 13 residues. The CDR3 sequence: CSVRSGDTGELFF. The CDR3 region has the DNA TGCAGTGTGAGGAGCGGGGACACCGGGGAGCTGTTTTTT.

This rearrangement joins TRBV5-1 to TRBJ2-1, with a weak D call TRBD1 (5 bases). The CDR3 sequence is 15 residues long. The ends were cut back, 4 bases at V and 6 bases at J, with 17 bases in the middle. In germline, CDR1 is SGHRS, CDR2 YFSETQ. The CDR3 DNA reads TGCGCCAGCAGCAGCAGGGAACACAGAGGCAATGAGCAGTTCTTC. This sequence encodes CASSSREHRGNEQFF.

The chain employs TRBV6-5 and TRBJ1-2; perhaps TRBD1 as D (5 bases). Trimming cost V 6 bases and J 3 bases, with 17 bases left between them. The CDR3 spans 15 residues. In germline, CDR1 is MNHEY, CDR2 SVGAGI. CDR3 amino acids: CASRRGPDSDYGYTF. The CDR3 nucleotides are TGTGCCAGCAGGAGGGGACCCGATAGTGACTATGGCTACACCTTC.

The DNA for the CDR3 is TGTGCCAGCAGTCCATTAGCGGGGGGGATTTCGGCAGATACGCAGTATTTT. Amino acids: CASSPLAGGISADTQYF. This chain uses TRBV12-3 or TRBV12-4 with TRBJ2-3, with TRBD2 matching 11 bases. The CDR3 is made up of 17 amino acids. V shed 5 bases, J shed 4 bases, and the junction held 11 bases outside the gene matches.

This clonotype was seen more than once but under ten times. In DNA, the CDR3 is TGTGCCAGCAGTTACCGGGTACAGTGGGGAAATGAGCAGTTCTTC. This translates into CASSYRVQWGNEQFF. The V call is TRBV6-6, the J call TRBJ2-1, with D unresolved. The CDR3 has 15 residues. Germline V gene sequence: CDR1 MNHNY, CDR2 SVGAGI (reference sequence). V lost 2 bases and J lost 7, with 15 bases in between.

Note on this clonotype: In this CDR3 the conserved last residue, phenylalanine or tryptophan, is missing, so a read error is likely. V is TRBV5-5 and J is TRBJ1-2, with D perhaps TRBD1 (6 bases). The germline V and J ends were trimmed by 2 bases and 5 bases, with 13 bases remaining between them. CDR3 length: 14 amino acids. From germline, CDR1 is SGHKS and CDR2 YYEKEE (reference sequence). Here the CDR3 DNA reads TGTGCCAGCAGCTTAGGAGAACAGGGATATGGCTACACCCTC. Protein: CASSLGEQGYGYTL.

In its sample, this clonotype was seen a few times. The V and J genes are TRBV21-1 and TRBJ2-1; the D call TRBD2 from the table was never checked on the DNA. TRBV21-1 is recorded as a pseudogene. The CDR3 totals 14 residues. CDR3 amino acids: CASSHGTFGGEQFF. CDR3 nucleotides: TGTGCCAGCAGTCACGGGACTTTCGGCGGTGAGCAGTTCTTC.

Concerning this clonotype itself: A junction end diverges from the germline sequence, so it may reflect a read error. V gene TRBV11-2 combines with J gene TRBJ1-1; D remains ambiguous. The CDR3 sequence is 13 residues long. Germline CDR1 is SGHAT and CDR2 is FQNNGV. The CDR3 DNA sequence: TGTGCCGGCAGCTTAGACATAAACACTGAAGCTTTCTTT. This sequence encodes CAGSLDINTEAFF.

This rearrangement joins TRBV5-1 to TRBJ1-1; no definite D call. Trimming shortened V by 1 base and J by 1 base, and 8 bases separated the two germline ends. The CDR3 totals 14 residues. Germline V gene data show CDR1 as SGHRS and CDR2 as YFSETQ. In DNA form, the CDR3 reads TGCGCCAGCAGCTTGACGCTTGAGAACACTGAAGCTTTCTTT. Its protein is CASSLTLENTEAFF. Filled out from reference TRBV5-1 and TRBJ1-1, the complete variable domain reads KAGVTQTPRYLIKTRGQQVTLSCSPISGHRSVSWYQQTPGQGLQFLFEYFSETQRNKGNFPGRFSGRQFSNSRSEMNVSTLELGDSALYLCASSLTLENTEAFFGQGTRLTVV.